Presented here are 4 T cell receptor beta chains from one specimen sequenced in a study of a mutant IDH1 vaccine in newly diagnosed glioma. Noted time point: week 23, last vaccination. The study gave 300 ug of mutant IDH1 20-mer peptide per vaccine dose, with topical imiquimod. What these receptors recognize is not known. Clones were sequenced by immunoSEQ multiplex PCR, and TCRdb holds only the in-frame ones, with some missing. The sample includes 50,000 to 85,000 clones, nearly 85% of them seen just once. The sample in question was PBMCs, obtained from a glioma patient whose treatment included an IDH1 peptide vaccine. Receptor source: a man between 18 and 29 years old with glioma.

V usage is TRBV6-4 and J usage is TRBJ1-6; D is unresolved. V was clipped by 3 bases and J by 14 bases, with 17 bases between them. CDR3 length: 14 residues. The germline V gene encodes CDR1 MRHNA and CDR2 SNTAGT. CDR3 sequence (DNA): TGTGCCAGCAGTGAGGCAGCTGCGGGATTCACCCTCCACTTT. As protein: CASSEAAAGFTLHF.

The V gene is TRBV5-6, the J gene TRBJ2-1; 15 bases line up with TRBD2. The CDR3 runs to 18 residues. CDR1 and CDR2 (germline): SGHDT, YYEEEE. V lost 4 bases, J lost 6 bases, and 11 bases stayed unmatched. The CDR3 DNA reads TGTGCCAGCAGCCGCTTGTGGGCGGGACTAGCGGGGGGCAATGAGCAGTTCTTC. As protein: CASSRLWAGLAGGNEQFF.

This rearrangement joins TRBV4-3 to TRBJ2-3, with 7 bases matching TRBD2. CDR1 LGHNA and CDR2 YSLEER come from the germline V gene. This CDR3 is 17 amino acids long. Trimming at V came to 0 bases and at J to 0 bases, leaving 6 bases not matched to a gene. The CDR3 region has the DNA TGCGCCAGCAGCCAAGATGTGACTAGCAGCAGCACAGATACGCAGTATTTT. It yields the protein CASSQDVTSSSTDTQYF.

The gene calls are TRBV18 and TRBJ1-1, with 11 bases matching TRBD1. The CDR3 runs to 19 residues. CDR1 and CDR2 from the germline V gene are KGHSH and LQKENI. V lost 3 bases to trimming and J lost 0 bases; unmatched junction nucleotides: 12. The CDR3 protein is CASSPLSGTGGLMNTEAFF. CDR3 DNA sequence: TGTGCCAGCTCACCTCTGTCCGGGACAGGGGGGTTAATGAACACTGAAGCTTTCTTT.